The T cell receptor beta chain described here comes from a study of shared T cell receptors in the human thymus. The V and J ends lost 7 bases and 2 bases, in that order; junction bases with no gene match: 4. This CDR3 spans 12 amino acids. Germline loops: CDR1 SQVTM, CDR2 ANQGSEA. Method: immunoSEQ multiplex PCR; TCRdb's copy keeps in-frame clones and lacks some. Seen here are 700,000 or so clones, approximately 85% observed once, and the top ten hold roughly 0.01%. A further study also used this sample, focusing on human thymus T cells. According to that study: It was healthy Finnish infants having corrective surgery for congenital heart defects who were the donors. Surgeons resected thymus tissue during corrective heart surgery. As related research reported, thymic repertoires overlapped highly among unrelated individuals.

The sequence was obtained from a girl in the first two years of life with a congenital heart defect. This chain links TRBV29-1 with TRBJ1-2; 7 nucleotides align to TRBD1. The sequenced material came from thymocytes. Here the CDR3 reads CSETRGNYGYTF. The CDR3 coding sequence is TGCAGCGAAACCAGGGGGAACTATGGCTACACCTTC.